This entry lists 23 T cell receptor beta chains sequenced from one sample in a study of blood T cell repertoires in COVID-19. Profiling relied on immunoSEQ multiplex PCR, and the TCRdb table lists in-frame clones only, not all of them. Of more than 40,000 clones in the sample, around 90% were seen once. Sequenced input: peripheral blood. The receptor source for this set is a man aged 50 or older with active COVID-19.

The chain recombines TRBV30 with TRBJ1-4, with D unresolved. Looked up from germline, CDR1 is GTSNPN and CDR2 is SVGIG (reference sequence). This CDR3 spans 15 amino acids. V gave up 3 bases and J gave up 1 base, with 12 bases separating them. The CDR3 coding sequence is TGTGCCTGGAGCGAGGGTCCGGGAACTAATGAAAAACTGTTTTTT. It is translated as CAWSEGPGTNEKLFF.

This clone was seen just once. The CDR3 here is CASSQLLAGGGETQYF. Written as DNA, the CDR3 is TGTGCCAGCAGCCAGTTACTAGCGGGGGGCGGGGAGACCCAGTACTTC. V is TRBV4-2 and J is TRBJ2-5, with TRBD2 identical over 12 bases. CDR1 is LGHNA and CDR2 is YNFKEQ in the germline V gene. The CDR3 extends over 16 amino acids. J was trimmed by 5 bases and V by 3 bases; bases with no gene match: 7.

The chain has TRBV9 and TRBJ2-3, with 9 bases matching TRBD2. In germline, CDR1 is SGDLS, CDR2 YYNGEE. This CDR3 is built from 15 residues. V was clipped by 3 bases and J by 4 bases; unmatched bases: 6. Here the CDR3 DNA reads TGTGCCAGCAGCGGTTTGGCGGGAGGGCCAGATACGCAGTATTTT. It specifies CASSGLAGGPDTQYF.

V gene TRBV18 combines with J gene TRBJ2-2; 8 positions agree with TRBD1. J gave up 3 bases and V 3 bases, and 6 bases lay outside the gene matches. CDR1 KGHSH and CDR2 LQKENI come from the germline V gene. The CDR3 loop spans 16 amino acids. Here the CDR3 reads CASSPPTGVDTGELFF. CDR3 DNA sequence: TGTGCCAGCTCACCGCCGACAGGGGTTGACACCGGGGAGCTGTTTTTT.

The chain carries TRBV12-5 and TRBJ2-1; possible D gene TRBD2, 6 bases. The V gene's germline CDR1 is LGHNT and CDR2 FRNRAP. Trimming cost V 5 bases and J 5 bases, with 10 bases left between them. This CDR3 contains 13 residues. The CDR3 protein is CASGPLADNEQFF. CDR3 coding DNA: TGTGCTAGTGGTCCCTTAGCGGACAATGAGCAGTTCTTC.

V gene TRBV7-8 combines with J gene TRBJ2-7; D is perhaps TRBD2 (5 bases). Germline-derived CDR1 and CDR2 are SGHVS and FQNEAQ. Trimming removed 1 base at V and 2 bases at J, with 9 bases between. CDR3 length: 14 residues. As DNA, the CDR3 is TGTGCCAGCAGCTTAGGAGGGCTGACCTACGAGCAGTACTTC. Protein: CASSLGGLTYEQYF.

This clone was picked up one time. This CDR3 is CASSRQGLRYGYTF. CDR3 bases: TGTGCCAGCAGCCGACAGGGGCTAAGGTATGGCTACACCTTC. The chain couples TRBV9 to TRBJ1-2; the match to TRBD1 covers 8 bases. Germline V gene lookup returns CDR1 SGDLS and CDR2 YYNGEE. V lost 4 bases and J lost 5; bases outside the gene matches: 7. There are 14 residues in the CDR3.

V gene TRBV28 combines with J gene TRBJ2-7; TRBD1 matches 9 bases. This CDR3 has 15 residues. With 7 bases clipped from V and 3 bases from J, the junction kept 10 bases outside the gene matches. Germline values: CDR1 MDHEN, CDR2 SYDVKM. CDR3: CASKSRQGGSYEQYF. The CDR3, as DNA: TGTGCCAGCAAAAGTCGACAGGGGGGTAGCTACGAGCAGTACTTC. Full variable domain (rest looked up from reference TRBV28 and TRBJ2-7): DVKVTQSSRYLVKRTGEKVFLECVQDMDHENMFWYRQDPGLGLRLIYFSYDVKMKEKGDIPEGYSVSREKKERFSLILESASTNQTSMYLCASKSRQGGSYEQYFGPGTRLTVT.

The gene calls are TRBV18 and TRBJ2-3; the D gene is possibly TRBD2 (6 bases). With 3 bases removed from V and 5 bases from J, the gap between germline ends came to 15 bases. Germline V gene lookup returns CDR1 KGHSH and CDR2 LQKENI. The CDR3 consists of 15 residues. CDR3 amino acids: CASSPSRRGGDTQYF. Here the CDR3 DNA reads TGTGCCAGCTCACCTTCGCGGAGGGGCGGAGATACGCAGTATTTT.

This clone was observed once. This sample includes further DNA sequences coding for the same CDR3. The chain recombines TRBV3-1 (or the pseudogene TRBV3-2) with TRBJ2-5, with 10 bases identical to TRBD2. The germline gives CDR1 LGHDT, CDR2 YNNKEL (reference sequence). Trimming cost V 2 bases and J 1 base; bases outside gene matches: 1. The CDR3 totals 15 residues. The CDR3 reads CASSQSGGGQETQYF. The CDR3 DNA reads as TGTGCCAGCAGCCAAAGCGGGGGGGGCCAAGAGACCCAGTACTTC.

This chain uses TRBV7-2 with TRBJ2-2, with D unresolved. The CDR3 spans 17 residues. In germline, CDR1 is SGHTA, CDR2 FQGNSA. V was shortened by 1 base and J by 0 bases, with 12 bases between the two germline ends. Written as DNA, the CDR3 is TGTGCCAGCAGCTTAGAAATTGAGGTGACGAACACCGGGGAGCTGTTTTTT. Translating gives CASSLEIEVTNTGELFF.

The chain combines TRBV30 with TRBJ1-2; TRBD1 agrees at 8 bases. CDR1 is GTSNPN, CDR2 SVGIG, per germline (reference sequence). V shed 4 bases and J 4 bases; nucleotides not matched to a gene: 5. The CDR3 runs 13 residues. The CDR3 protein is CAWNEQGVYGYTF. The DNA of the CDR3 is TGTGCCTGGAATGAACAGGGGGTCTATGGCTACACCTTC.

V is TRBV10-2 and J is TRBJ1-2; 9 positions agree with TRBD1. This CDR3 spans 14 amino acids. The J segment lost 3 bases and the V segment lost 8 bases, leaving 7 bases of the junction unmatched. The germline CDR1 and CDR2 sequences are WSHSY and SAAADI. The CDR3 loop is CASFTGGLDYGYTF. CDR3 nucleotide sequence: TGCGCCAGCTTTACAGGGGGCTTAGACTATGGCTACACCTTC.

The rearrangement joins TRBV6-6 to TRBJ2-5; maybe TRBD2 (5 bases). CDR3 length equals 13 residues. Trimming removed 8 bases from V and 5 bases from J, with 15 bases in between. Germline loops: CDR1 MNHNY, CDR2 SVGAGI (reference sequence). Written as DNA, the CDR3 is TGTGCCAGCTCGGAGGCGAATCGGGAGACCCAGTACTTC. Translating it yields CASSEANRETQYF.

CDR3 sequence reads: CASSVRAGTVGEQYF. DNA for the CDR3: TGTGCCAGTAGTGTCCGCGCGGGCACAGTGGGCGAGCAGTACTTC. This rearrangement joins TRBV19 to TRBJ2-7; TRBD2 might be the D (5 bases). The CDR3 contains 15 residues. Germline V gene data show CDR1 as LNHDA and CDR2 as SQIVND (reference sequence). The germline V and J ends were trimmed by 5 bases and 6 bases, with 20 bases remaining between them.

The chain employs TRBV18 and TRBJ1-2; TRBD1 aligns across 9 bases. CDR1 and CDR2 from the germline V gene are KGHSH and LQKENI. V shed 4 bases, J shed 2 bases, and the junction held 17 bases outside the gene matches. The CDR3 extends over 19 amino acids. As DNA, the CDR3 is TGTGCCAGCTCACACCTAACCGGGACAGGGTCTTTTCGGAACTATGGCTACACCTTC. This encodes CASSHLTGTGSFRNYGYTF.

The CDR3 spells CASSPGDVRNQPQHF. In DNA form, the CDR3 reads TGTGCCAGCAGCCCAGGGGATGTGCGTAATCAGCCCCAGCATTTT. The rearrangement joins TRBV7-9 to TRBJ1-5, with a weak D call TRBD1 (6 bases). CDR3 size: 15 residues. V was shortened by 5 bases and J by 4 bases, with 15 bases between the two germline ends. Germline CDR1 is SEHNR and CDR2 is FQNEAQ (reference sequence).

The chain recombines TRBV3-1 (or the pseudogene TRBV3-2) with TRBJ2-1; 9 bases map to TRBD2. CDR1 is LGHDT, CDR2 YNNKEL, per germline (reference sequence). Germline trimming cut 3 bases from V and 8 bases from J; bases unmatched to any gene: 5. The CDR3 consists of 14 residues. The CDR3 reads CASSQASGNHEQFF. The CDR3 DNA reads TGTGCCAGCAGCCAGGCTAGCGGGAACCATGAGCAGTTCTTC.

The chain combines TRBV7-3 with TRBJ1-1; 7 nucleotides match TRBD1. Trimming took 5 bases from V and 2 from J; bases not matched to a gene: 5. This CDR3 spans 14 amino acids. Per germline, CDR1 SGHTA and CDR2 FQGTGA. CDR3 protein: CASSLGTDNTEAFF. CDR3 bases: TGTGCCAGCAGCCTCGGGACAGATAACACTGAAGCTTTCTTT.

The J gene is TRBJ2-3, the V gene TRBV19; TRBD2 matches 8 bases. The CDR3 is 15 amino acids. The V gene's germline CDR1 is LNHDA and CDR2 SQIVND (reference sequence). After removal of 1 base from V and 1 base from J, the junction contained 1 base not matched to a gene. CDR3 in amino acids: CASSIVLAGTDTQYF. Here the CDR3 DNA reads TGTGCCAGTAGTATAGTACTAGCGGGCACAGATACGCAGTATTTT.

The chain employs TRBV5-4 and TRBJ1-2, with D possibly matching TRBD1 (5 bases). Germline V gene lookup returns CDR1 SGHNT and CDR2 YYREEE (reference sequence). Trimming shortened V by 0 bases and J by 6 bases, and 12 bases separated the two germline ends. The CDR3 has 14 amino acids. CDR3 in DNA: TGTGCCAGCAGCTTGGCGGGTCAGGGTAATGGCTACACCTTC. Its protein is CASSLAGQGNGYTF.

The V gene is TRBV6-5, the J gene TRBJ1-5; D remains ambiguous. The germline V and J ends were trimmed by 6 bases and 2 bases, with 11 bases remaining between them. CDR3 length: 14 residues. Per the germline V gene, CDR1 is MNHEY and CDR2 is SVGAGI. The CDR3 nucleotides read TGTGCCAGCAGAGACTACACCGGCAATCAGCCCCAGCATTTT. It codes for CASRDYTGNQPQHF.

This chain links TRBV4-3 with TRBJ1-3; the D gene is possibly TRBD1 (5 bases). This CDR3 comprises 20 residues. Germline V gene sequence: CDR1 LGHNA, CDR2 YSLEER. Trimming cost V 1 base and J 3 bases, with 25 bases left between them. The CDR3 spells CASSQARGPTTPGVGNTIYF. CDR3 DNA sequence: TGCGCCAGCAGCCAAGCCCGGGGCCCCACCACCCCGGGGGTTGGAAACACCATATATTTT.